Included here is one TCR beta chain sequence, with context. Its antigen remains undetermined. No quality values exist for individual bases; no much larger clone is one base distant. The CDR3 regions of human TCRbeta chains were analyzed by immunosequencing. In the authors' own workflow: Repertoire TCRs were checked for matches against a reference library of SARS-CoV-2-specific TCRs that had been generated using the MIRA antigen-specificity platform. Breadth was defined as the fraction of unique TCRs that were SARS-CoV-2-associated. Depth was defined as the fraction of total T cells that were SARS-CoV-2-associated. Using the MIRA data, every spike-specific TCR was mapped to the spike region that the TCR reacted to and assigned to either a CD4 or a CD8 class. Log10-transformed breadth and depth values were compared by one-way ANOVA with Sidak's multiple comparisons tests. TCRdb carries this immuneACCESS record with in-frame sequences only. Its versions omit some clonotypes, under half of them owing to an unresolved V gene in the studies checked, with the rest unexplained. D and trimming were read from the DNA, whereas the V and J calls and clone size are those reported in that table. The sample data list approximately 60,000 clones, and 84% of these were observed just once. In total, the top ten clones hold 15% to 20% of the sample.

Taken with the paper, the label for time point translates to: baseline before first vaccination. Samples from vaccinated people were obtained from the UK trials COV001 and COV002, which included a single-blind randomized controlled phase 2/3 trial of AZD1222 (ChAdOx1 nCoV-19) in healthy adults. For TCRbeta chain sequencing, PBMC samples were collected from trial participants at day 0 and at day 28 after the second dose. V is clipped by 5 bases and J by 2 bases, and the sequence between their germline boundaries is 10 bases long. From cysteine to phenylalanine, the CDR3 is 14 amino acids long. Only the CDR3 part of the read is kept: 42 bases, read in frame from the first base. Via the germline V gene, CDR1 is SNHLY and CDR2 FYNNEI. The data were obtained in a study of T cell responses to AZD1222 COVID-19 vaccine (dated by TCRdb to 2020 to 2022). With regard to the full study: AZD1222 recipients with second doses at about 4 weeks or about 12 weeks were pooled, because spike-specific TCR depth and breadth did not differ between schedules. TCR sequencing was performed for about 250 trial participants, of whom around 200 were given two doses of AZD1222 and about 25 were given two doses of MenACWY control vaccine. Enrollment into the trials was organized by age into subgroups of 18-55, 56-69 and 70-plus years, and those subgroups contained roughly 160, 29 and 62 TCR-sequenced participants, respectively.

Study-level results and caveats: Conclusions about previously exposed vaccinees are limited because only a handful of AZD1222 recipients were SARS-CoV-2 seropositive at baseline. The 56-69-year group was small, and its depth increase did not reach significance, likely because of low power. CD4 TCRs associated with the vaccine covered the entire spike protein, and the dominant responses were in regions 160-218 and 743-854. No day 14 peak-response samples were available, so repertoires were characterized only after the peak T cell response. Most participants were white British and females outnumbered males, and the authors suggested that clonal diversity may have been underestimated. After two AZD1222 doses, both the breadth and the depth of spike-specific TCRs were significantly higher than at day 0 and than in MenACWY recipients. Epitopes outside the regions mutated in the B.1.351 and B.1.1.7 variants were reportedly recognized by nearly half of the unique spike-specific TCRs.

This receptor was taken from an adult in good health. The sequence is built from TRBV2 and TRBJ1-5; TRBD1 is a weak D gene call, 6 bases matching. The sample in question was peripheral blood, obtained on day 0 of AZD1222 vaccination. The DNA is TGTGCCAGCAGTCGACAGGCGGGCAATCAGCCCCAGCATTTT. It translates as CASSRQAGNQPQHF.